This T cell receptor (beta chain) came from a study of cytomegalovirus exposure and HLA in healthy donors. Both 60 Vbeta primers and 13 Jbeta primers went into the PCR. Sequencing used immunoSEQ multiplex PCR; TCRdb keeps in-frame clones, though not all of them. The data contain approximately 160,000 clones, less than 90% of them seen just once; the ten biggest clones take up about 4.4%. The germline V gene encodes CDR1 PRHDT and CDR2 FYEKMQ (reference sequence). This CDR3 has 14 amino acids. Trimming pared 2 bases from V and 3 bases from J, leaving 11 bases between. The V call is TRBV13, the J call TRBJ2-7, with D possibly TRBD1 on 6 matching bases. This TCR was sampled from a woman in her 50s in good health and CMV-seropositive. Sequencing used PBMCs. CDR3 nucleotide sequence: TGTGCCAGCAGCTTATCCTGGACAGACTACGAGCAGTACTTC. Encoded protein: CASSLSWTDYEQYF.